The 16 T cell receptor beta chains below come from one sample, sequenced in a study of blood T cell repertoires in COVID-19. Clones were sequenced by immunoSEQ multiplex PCR, and TCRdb holds only the in-frame ones, with some missing. The sample yields about 140,000 clones, 80% to 85% seen once. The sample was peripheral blood. The origin of the receptors is a woman aged 60-75 years with acute or convalescent COVID-19.

This chain uses TRBV7-9 with TRBJ2-7, with 8 bases that match TRBD1. Germline trimming cut 3 bases from V and 5 bases from J; bases unmatched to any gene: 9. Germline CDR1 SEHNR, CDR2 FQNEAQ (reference sequence). This CDR3 is built from 15 residues. CDR3 in DNA: TGTGCCAGCAGCTTTACAGGGGGTAGAGCGGACGAGCAGTACTTC. Translating it yields CASSFTGGRADEQYF. The full variable domain, in which reference TRBV7-9 and TRBJ2-7 provide the parts outside the CDR3, is DTGVSQNPRHKITKRGQNVTFRCDPISEHNRLYWYRQTLGQGPEFLTYFQNEAQLEKSRLLSDRFSAERPKGSFSTLEIQRTEQGDSAMYLCASSFTGGRADEQYFGPGTRLTVT.

The rearrangement links TRBV6-6 to TRBJ1-4, with 7 bases fitting TRBD1. V lost 5 bases, J lost 0 bases, and 12 bases stayed unmatched. Germline V gene data show CDR1 as MNHNY and CDR2 as SVGAGI (reference sequence). This CDR3 contains 18 residues. The DNA of the CDR3 is TGTGCCAGCAGTCACGTGGGTAACAGGGGAACAACTAATGAAAAACTGTTTTTT. Its translation: CASSHVGNRGTTNEKLFF.

This chain connects TRBV9 to TRBJ1-4; 8 nucleotides line up with TRBD1. J gave up 8 bases and V 4 bases, and 10 bases lay outside the gene matches. Germline V gene lookup returns CDR1 SGDLS and CDR2 YYNGEE. The CDR3 runs to 15 residues. Here the CDR3 DNA reads TGTGCCAGCAGCCCCAGGACAGGGTGGGGCGAAAAACTGTTTTTT. It encodes CASSPRTGWGEKLFF. Full variable domain (remainder filled in from reference TRBV9 and TRBJ1-4): DSGVTQTPKHLITATGQRVTLRCSPRSGDLSVYWYQQSLDQGLQFLIQYYNGEERAKGNILERFSAQQFPDLHSELNLSSLELGDSALYFCASSPRTGWGEKLFFGSGTQLSVL.

J is TRBJ2-7 and V is TRBV5-1; TRBD2 is a possible D gene (5 bases). The CDR3 runs 15 residues. Deletions cut 2 bases from V and 4 bases from J, with 16 bases between. Germline V gene lookup returns CDR1 SGHRS and CDR2 YFSETQ. This chain's CDR3 is CASSFTWGPGYEQYF. In nucleotides, the CDR3 is TGCGCCAGCAGCTTCACTTGGGGTCCGGGATACGAGCAGTACTTC.

J is TRBJ1-1 and V is TRBV3-1 (or the pseudogene TRBV3-2), with 8 bases fitting TRBD1. J was trimmed by 5 bases and V by 1 base; bases with no gene match: 6. CDR3 size: 15 residues. The germline CDR1 and CDR2 sequences are LGHDT and YNNKEL (reference sequence). Here the CDR3 DNA reads TGTGCCAGCAGCCAAGCAGGACAGGGAAGGACTGAAGCTTTCTTT. The encoded protein is CASSQAGQGRTEAFF.

The V call is TRBV3-1 (or the pseudogene TRBV3-2), the J call TRBJ1-5; D perhaps matches TRBD1 (6 bases). The V gene lost 0 bases and the J gene lost 7 bases, with 7 bases spanning the gap. The V gene's germline CDR1 is LGHDT and CDR2 YNNKEL (reference sequence). The length of the CDR3 is 13 residues. The CDR3 bases are TGTGCCAGCAGCCAAGAAGACAGGCAGCCCCAGCATTTT. It is translated as CASSQEDRQPQHF.

The chain recombines TRBV9 with TRBJ2-7; 9 bases match TRBD1. This CDR3 has 16 amino acids. The junction had 15 bases not matched to a gene; V was cut back by 4 bases and J by 7 bases. Germline V gives CDR1 SGDLS, CDR2 YYNGEE. Here the CDR3 DNA reads TGTGCCAGCAGCTCCGGGACAGGGAATAAAGTATGGGAGCAGTACTTC. Translation gives CASSSGTGNKVWEQYF. The full variable domain, its missing parts supplied by reference TRBV9 and TRBJ2-7, is DSGVTQTPKHLITATGQRVTLRCSPRSGDLSVYWYQQSLDQGLQFLIQYYNGEERAKGNILERFSAQQFPDLHSELNLSSLELGDSALYFCASSSGTGNKVWEQYFGPGTRLTVT.

The chain joins TRBV27 to TRBJ1-4; 8 nucleotides agree with TRBD1. The CDR3 is made up of 14 amino acids. Germline trimming cut 6 bases from V and 8 bases from J; bases unmatched to any gene: 8. CDR1 is MNHEY, CDR2 SMNVEV, per germline (reference sequence). In DNA form, the CDR3 reads TGTGCCAGCAGGATGACAGGGGTGATCGAAAAACTGTTTTTT. This encodes CASRMTGVIEKLFF.

V and J are TRBV6-5 and TRBJ1-1; the match to TRBD1 covers 8 bases. Germline loops: CDR1 MNHEY, CDR2 SVGAGI. With V trimmed by 7 bases and J by 4 bases, 11 bases remained unmatched. The CDR3 is 15 amino acids. The DNA of the CDR3 is TGTGCCAGCAAGATGGCAGGGGGCGTAACCACTGAAGCTTTCTTT. Translation gives CASKMAGGVTTEAFF.

Remarks on this clone: The same CDR3 can be traced to other DNA sequences in this sample. This chain links TRBV4-3 with TRBJ1-2; TRBD1 might be the D (5 bases). This CDR3 spans 13 amino acids. The V and J ends lost 2 bases and 8 bases respectively, with 12 bases between them. Germline CDR1 and CDR2: LGHNA and YSLEER. The chain's CDR3 is CASSQTDMRGYTF. The CDR3 DNA is TGCGCCAGCAGCCAAACGGACATGAGGGGCTACACCTTC.

This clone was found once. The chain is built from TRBV5-5 and TRBJ1-2, with 9 bases matching TRBD1. V shed 2 bases, J shed 5 bases, and the junction held 1 base outside the gene matches. The length of the CDR3 is 13 residues. CDR1 SGHKS and CDR2 YYEKEE come from the germline V gene (reference sequence). The CDR3 sequence is CASSFDRGYGYTF. The CDR3, as DNA: TGTGCCAGCAGCTTCGACAGGGGGTATGGCTACACCTTC.

The chain links TRBV19 to TRBJ1-1; D might be TRBD1 (5 bases). CDR3 length equals 15 residues. Germline CDR1 is LNHDA and CDR2 is SQIVND (reference sequence). The V gene lost 6 bases and the J gene lost 4 bases, with 18 bases spanning the gap. The CDR3: CASRTTPGGTTEAFF. DNA for the CDR3: TGTGCCAGTAGAACCACCCCAGGAGGGACCACTGAAGCTTTCTTT.

J is TRBJ1-1 and V is TRBV11-3, with D possibly matching TRBD1 (5 bases). This CDR3 spans 15 amino acids. V was trimmed by 5 bases and J by 4 bases, leaving 17 bases between them. Looked up from germline, CDR1 is SGHNT and CDR2 is YENEEA. The CDR3 DNA follows: TGTGCCAGCAGCCCCATAGGGGCTTTTGCCACTGAAGCTTTCTTT. This sequence encodes CASSPIGAFATEAFF.

This chain links TRBV6-5 with TRBJ2-5; the match to TRBD2 covers 11 bases. V lost 1 base to trimming and J lost 3 bases; unmatched junction nucleotides: 4. There are 16 residues in the CDR3. Per germline, CDR1 MNHEY and CDR2 SVGAGI. CDR3 residues: CASSYLAGGPKETQYF. CDR3 bases: TGTGCCAGCAGTTACTTAGCGGGAGGGCCAAAAGAGACCCAGTACTTC.

This sequence joins TRBV28 and TRBJ2-7, with D tentatively TRBD2 (6 bases). Germline CDR1 MDHEN, CDR2 SYDVKM. Trimming shortened V by 6 bases and J by 6 bases, and 18 bases separated the two germline ends. The CDR3 sequence is 14 residues long. The CDR3 is CASRLGGGAVEQYF. For the CDR3, the DNA is TGTGCCAGCAGGCTAGGCGGCGGGGCAGTCGAGCAGTACTTC.

Comments on this clone: Additional DNA sequences in this sample encode the identical CDR3. The rearrangement joins TRBV11-2 to TRBJ2-7; 7 nucleotides align to TRBD1. CDR1 is SGHAT and CDR2 is FQNNGV in the germline V gene. This CDR3 spans 14 amino acids. Trimming cost V 5 bases and J 2 bases; bases outside gene matches: 6. CDR3 loop: CASSLGTVTYEQYF. The CDR3 DNA reads as TGTGCCAGCAGCCTGGGGACAGTGACCTACGAGCAGTACTTC.